This T cell receptor beta chain was identified in a study of T-cell memory formation after mild COVID-19. General study results and limits: Clones that got smaller from day 15 to 85 had even CD4/CD8, while clones growing later tipped toward CD4+. Memory sampled before infection contained some responding clones, suggesting cross-reactive memory joined.

The CDR3 has 14 residues. J gave up 5 bases and V 2 bases, and 5 bases lay outside the gene matches. In TCRdb, the 5' RACE reads were re-called with MiXCR into one record per CDR3 protein. The profile covers under 300,000 distinct CDR3 sequences, with 16% appearing a single time and approximately 3.6% taken by the ten largest. This clonotype was observed many times. What it recognizes is unknown. The rearrangement joins TRBV12-3 or TRBV12-4 to TRBJ1-1, with 7 bases that match TRBD1. Sequenced sample: PBMCs or a T cell subset sorted from them (not recorded which). The origin of this receptor is a man between 18 and 29 years old who had mild COVID-19 (a few samples of this study predate the infection). Cell type and time point are not known. CDR3 region: CASSLMAGGTEAFF. The CDR3 DNA reads TGTGCCAGCAGTTTAATGGCAGGGGGAACTGAAGCTTTCTTT.